This T cell receptor (beta chain) comes out of a study of cytomegalovirus exposure and HLA in healthy donors. The primer mix had 60 Vbeta and 13 Jbeta primers. Sequenced by immunoSEQ multiplex PCR; TCRdb stores in-frame clones only, minus some. This table has around 130,000 clones, around three quarters appearing once. The CDR3 is 15 amino acids. From germline, CDR1 is MNHEY and CDR2 SMNVEV (reference sequence). Trimming removed 11 bases from V and 1 base from J, with 20 bases in between. The clonotype was recovered from a woman aged 45-59 years in good health and CMV-seronegative. The chain recombines TRBV27 with TRBJ1-1, with D maybe TRBD1 (6 bases). Specimen: PBMCs. CDR3: CAAHPMGTRNTEAFF. The CDR3 DNA reads TGTGCCGCTCACCCCATGGGGACAAGGAACACTGAAGCTTTCTTT.